This passage covers 19 T cell receptor beta chains from one sample sequenced in a study of cytomegalovirus exposure and HLA in healthy donors (dated 2017 in TCRdb). Libraries came from the immunoSEQ multiplex PCR assay. For the multiplex PCR, a mixture combining 60 forward primers for TCR Vbeta segments and 13 reverse primers for TCR Jbeta segments was used. In TCRdb, the immuneACCESS table is reduced to in-frame sequences with V and J assigned. These tables do not hold every clone; where another copy was compared, an unresolved V gene accounts for under half, and the others remain unexplained. In all, the sample holds 130,000 to 150,000 clones, and approximately 80% of those were seen once. Around 4.1% of the sample goes to the ten largest clones. The material sequenced was PBMCs. The receptors derive from a man aged 35 to 55 in good health and CMV-seronegative.

Regarding this clone: The junction does not match germline at one end; this may be a read error. Other DNA sequences of this sample code for an identical CDR3. This sequence joins TRBV4-3 and TRBJ1-4, with 8 bases aligning to TRBD1. CDR1 is LGHNA, CDR2 YSLEER, per germline. This CDR3 comprises 16 residues. The CDR3 nucleotides are TGCGCCAGCAGCCCGTTATTGACAGGGGCCGGTGAAAAGCTGTTTTTT. The encoded protein is CASSPLLTGAGEKLFF.

The J gene is TRBJ2-7, the V gene TRBV27; 7 nucleotides match TRBD1. There are 16 residues in the CDR3. CDR1 is MNHEY, CDR2 SMNVEV, per germline (reference sequence). Trimming removed 6 bases from V and 2 bases from J; junction bases left unmatched: 13. This CDR3 is CASSRSTGDYPYEQYF. CDR3 nucleotide sequence: TGTGCCAGCAGCCGTTCCACAGGGGATTATCCCTACGAGCAGTACTTC.

The J gene is TRBJ1-2, the V gene TRBV25-1; D gene uncertain. With 3 bases removed from V and 8 bases from J, the gap between germline ends came to 19 bases. Germline V gene lookup returns CDR1 MGHDK and CDR2 SYGVNS. The CDR3 runs to 15 residues. CDR3 bases: TGTGCCAGCAGTGAGGCAGGACTGCGCTCTGAGGGCTACACCTTC. It is translated as CASSEAGLRSEGYTF.

This sequence joins TRBV28 and TRBJ1-1; 8 positions match TRBD1. This CDR3 is built from 15 residues. V trimming: 4 bases; J trimming: 5 bases; junction bases outside the gene matches: 9. Germline lookup yields CDR1 MDHEN and CDR2 SYDVKM. CDR3 in amino acids: CASSSLTGGWTEAFF. CDR3 in DNA: TGTGCCAGCAGTTCCTTAACAGGGGGATGGACTGAAGCTTTCTTT.

The rearrangement joins TRBV27 to TRBJ2-7, with D tentatively TRBD1 (5 bases). The CDR3 length is 14 residues. V lost 3 bases and J lost 6, with 15 bases in between. The germline V gene encodes CDR1 MNHEY and CDR2 SMNVEV (reference sequence). The DNA of the CDR3 is TGTGCCAGCAGTTTGACCCGCAGGGTTCCCGAGCAGTACTTC. This encodes CASSLTRRVPEQYF.

V gene TRBV9 combines with J gene TRBJ1-1; unclear D gene. The CDR3 length is 14 residues. CDR1 and CDR2 from the germline V gene are SGDLS and YYNGEE. The ends were cut back, 0 bases at V and 3 bases at J, with 9 bases in the middle. CDR3 sequence reads: CASSVDVADTEAFF. DNA for the CDR3: TGTGCCAGCAGCGTAGACGTGGCCGACACTGAAGCTTTCTTT.

The rearrangement joins TRBV28 to TRBJ2-7, with a possible D match to TRBD1 (5 bases). The CDR3 totals 15 residues. Trimming left V 3 bases short and J 8 bases short, with 20 bases between. In germline, CDR1 is MDHEN, CDR2 SYDVKM. CDR3 amino acids: CASSFPQGLARKQYF. The CDR3 DNA follows: TGTGCCAGCAGTTTCCCTCAGGGTTTAGCTCGGAAGCAGTACTTC.

J is TRBJ1-6 and V is TRBV7-3, with D possibly being TRBD1 (5 bases). Germline V gene sequence: CDR1 SGHTA, CDR2 FQGTGA. Trimming took 2 bases from V and 10 from J, leaving 15 bases between them. This CDR3 has 15 amino acids. The CDR3 DNA reads TGTGCCAGCAGCTTAGATATAGGCGGGGACTCACCCCTCCACTTT. Encoded protein: CASSLDIGGDSPLHF.

The chain is built from TRBV6-5 and TRBJ1-5; D possibly corresponds to TRBD1 (6 bases). Trimming cost V 4 bases and J 5 bases, with 9 bases left between them. The CDR3 covers 13 residues. The germline CDR1 and CDR2 sequences are MNHEY and SVGAGI. The CDR3 spells CASSSGDYQPQHF. As DNA, the CDR3 is TGTGCCAGCAGTTCAGGGGATTATCAGCCCCAGCATTTT.

The chain joins TRBV5-4 to TRBJ2-2; D possibly corresponds to TRBD1 (6 bases). CDR1 is SGHNT, CDR2 YYREEE, per germline (reference sequence). Trimming shortened V by 4 bases and J by 6 bases, and 16 bases separated the two germline ends. The CDR3 is 15 residues long. In DNA form, the CDR3 reads TGTGCCAGCAGCAAACGAGGACAGTTGTCCGGGGAGCTGTTTTTT. It specifies CASSKRGQLSGELFF.

The chain has TRBV6-5 and TRBJ1-1, with a possible D match to TRBD1 (6 bases). Trimming took 6 bases from V and 0 from J, leaving 14 bases between them. The germline CDR1 and CDR2 sequences are MNHEY and SVGAGI. The CDR3 runs to 15 residues. The CDR3 here is CASRSDRNLNTEAFF. CDR3 DNA sequence: TGTGCCAGCAGGTCGGACAGAAACCTGAACACTGAAGCTTTCTTT.

This clone was seen a handful of times. The gene calls are TRBV5-4 and TRBJ1-1; the D gene is possibly TRBD1 (5 bases). Germline V gene lookup returns CDR1 SGHNT and CDR2 YYREEE (reference sequence). Trimming pared 4 bases from V and 7 bases from J, leaving 11 bases between. The CDR3 covers 12 residues. CDR3 residues: CASSIQGREAFF. CDR3 nucleotide sequence: TGTGCCAGCAGCATTCAGGGCCGTGAAGCTTTCTTT.

This clone was seen a few times. The chain links TRBV6-1 to TRBJ1-1; unclear D gene. This CDR3 comprises 12 residues. Trimming took 9 bases from V and 0 from J, leaving 8 bases between them. Germline values: CDR1 MNHNS, CDR2 SASEGT. The chain's CDR3 is CASRGLNTEAFF. Here the CDR3 DNA reads TGTGCCAGTCGGGGATTGAACACTGAAGCTTTCTTT.

This clone has a count of ten or more. J is TRBJ1-4 and V is TRBV9; D is undetermined. Germline CDR1 SGDLS, CDR2 YYNGEE. The CDR3 is 14 amino acids. V lost 0 bases and J lost 7, with 10 bases in between. Here the CDR3 DNA reads TGTGCCAGCAGCGTAGGGGTGGGAGGTGAAAAACTGTTTTTT. It translates to CASSVGVGGEKLFF.

This chain connects TRBV5-6 to TRBJ1-1; no firm D call. The CDR3 is made up of 14 amino acids. Germline CDR1 is SGHDT and CDR2 is YYEEEE. V gave up 0 bases and J gave up 3 bases, with 9 bases separating them. CDR3 loop: CASSLVQRHTEAFF. In DNA, the CDR3 is TGTGCCAGCAGCTTGGTCCAGCGACACACTGAAGCTTTCTTT.

This CDR3 reads CASSSRNEQFF. The CDR3 coding sequence is TGTGCCAGCAGCTCCCGGAATGAGCAGTTCTTC. This sequence joins TRBV7-3 and TRBJ2-1; D is unclear. The germline V and J ends were trimmed by 4 bases and 7 bases, with 5 bases remaining between them. CDR1 and CDR2 (germline): SGHTA, FQGTGA. The CDR3 consists of 11 residues.

The gene calls are TRBV11-2 and TRBJ2-5, with D unresolved. This CDR3 spans 15 amino acids. Germline V gene lookup returns CDR1 SGHAT and CDR2 FQNNGV. Trimming stripped 1 base from V and 1 base from J, with 10 bases between. The DNA for the CDR3 is TGTGCCAGCAGCTTAGTTTGGCATACCCAAGAGACCCAGTACTTC. Protein sequence: CASSLVWHTQETQYF.

V and J are TRBV5-1 and TRBJ2-2; perhaps TRBD2 as D (5 bases). The CDR3 runs to 17 residues. The V gene's germline CDR1 is SGHRS and CDR2 YFSETQ. V dropped 0 bases and J dropped 3 bases, with 15 bases sitting between them. This chain's CDR3 is CASSLDKWRLYTGELFF. CDR3 in DNA: TGCGCCAGCAGCTTGGACAAGTGGAGGCTCTACACCGGGGAGCTGTTTTTT.

The chain couples TRBV18 to TRBJ2-1, with 8 bases identical to TRBD1. Germline assignment: CDR1 KGHSH and CDR2 LQKENI. J gave up 9 bases and V 4 bases, and 5 bases lay outside the gene matches. The CDR3 consists of 13 residues. CDR3: CASSQDRASEQFF. Written as DNA, the CDR3 is TGTGCCAGCTCACAGGACAGGGCTTCTGAGCAGTTCTTC.